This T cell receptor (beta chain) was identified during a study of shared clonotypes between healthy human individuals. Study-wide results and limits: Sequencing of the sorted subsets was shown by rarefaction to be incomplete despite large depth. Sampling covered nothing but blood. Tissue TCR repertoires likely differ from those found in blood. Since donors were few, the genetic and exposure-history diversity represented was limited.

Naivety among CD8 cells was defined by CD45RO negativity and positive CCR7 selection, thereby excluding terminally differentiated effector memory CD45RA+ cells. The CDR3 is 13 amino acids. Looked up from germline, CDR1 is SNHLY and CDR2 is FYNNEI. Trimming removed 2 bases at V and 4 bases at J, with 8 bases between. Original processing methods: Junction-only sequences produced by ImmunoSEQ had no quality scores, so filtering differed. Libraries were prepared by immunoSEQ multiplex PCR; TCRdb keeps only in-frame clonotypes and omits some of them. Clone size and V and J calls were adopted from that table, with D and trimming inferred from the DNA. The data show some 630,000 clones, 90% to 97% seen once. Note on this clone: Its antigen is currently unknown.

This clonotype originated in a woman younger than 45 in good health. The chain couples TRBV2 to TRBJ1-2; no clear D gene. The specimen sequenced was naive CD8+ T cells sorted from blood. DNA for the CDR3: TGTGCCAGCAGTGAATACAAAATCTATGGCTACACCTTC. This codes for CASSEYKIYGYTF.